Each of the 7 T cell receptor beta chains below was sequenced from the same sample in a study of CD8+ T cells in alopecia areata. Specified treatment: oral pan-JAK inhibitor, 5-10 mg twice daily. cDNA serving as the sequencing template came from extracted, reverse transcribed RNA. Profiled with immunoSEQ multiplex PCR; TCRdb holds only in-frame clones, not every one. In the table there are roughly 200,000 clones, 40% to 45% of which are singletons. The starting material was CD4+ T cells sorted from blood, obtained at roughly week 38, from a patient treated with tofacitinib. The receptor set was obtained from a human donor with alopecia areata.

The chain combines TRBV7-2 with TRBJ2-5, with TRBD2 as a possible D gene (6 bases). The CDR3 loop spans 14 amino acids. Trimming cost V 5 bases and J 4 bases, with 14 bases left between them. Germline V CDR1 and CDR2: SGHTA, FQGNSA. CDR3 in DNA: TGTGCCAGCAGCCTAACCGGGAGTGGAGAGACCCAGTACTTC. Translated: CASSLTGSGETQYF. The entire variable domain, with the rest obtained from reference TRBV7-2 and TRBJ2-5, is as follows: GAGVSQSPSNKVTEKGKDVELRCDPISGHTALYWYRQSLGQGLEFLIYFQGNSAPDKSGLPSDRFSAERTGGSVSTLTIQRTQQEDSAVYLCASSLTGSGETQYFGPGTRLLVL.

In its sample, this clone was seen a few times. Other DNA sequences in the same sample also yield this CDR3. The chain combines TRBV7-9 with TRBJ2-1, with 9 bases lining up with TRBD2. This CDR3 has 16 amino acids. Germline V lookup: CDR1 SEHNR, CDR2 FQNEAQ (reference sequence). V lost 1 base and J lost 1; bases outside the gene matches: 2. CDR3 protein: CASSLGGRGSYNEQFF. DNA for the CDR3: TGTGCCAGCAGCTTAGGCGGGAGGGGGTCCTACAATGAGCAGTTCTTC. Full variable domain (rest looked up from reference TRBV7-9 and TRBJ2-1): DTGVSQNPRHKITKRGQNVTFRCDPISEHNRLYWYRQTLGQGPEFLTYFQNEAQLEKSRLLSDRFSAERPKGSFSTLEIQRTEQGDSAMYLCASSLGGRGSYNEQFFGPGTRLTVL.

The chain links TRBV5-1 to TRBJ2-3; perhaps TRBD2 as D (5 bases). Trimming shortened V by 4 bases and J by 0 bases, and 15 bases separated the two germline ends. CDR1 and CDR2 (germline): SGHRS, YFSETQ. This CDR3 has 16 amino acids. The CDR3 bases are TGCGCCAGCAGCCGAGTCATGGGGAGAAGCACAGATACGCAGTATTTT. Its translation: CASSRVMGRSTDTQYF.

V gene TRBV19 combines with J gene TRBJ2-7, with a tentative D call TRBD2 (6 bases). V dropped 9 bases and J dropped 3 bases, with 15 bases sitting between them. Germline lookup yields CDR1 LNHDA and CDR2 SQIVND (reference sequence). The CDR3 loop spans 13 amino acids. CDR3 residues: CASRESVFYEQYF. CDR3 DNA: TGTGCCAGCCGGGAGTCAGTGTTCTACGAGCAGTACTTC.

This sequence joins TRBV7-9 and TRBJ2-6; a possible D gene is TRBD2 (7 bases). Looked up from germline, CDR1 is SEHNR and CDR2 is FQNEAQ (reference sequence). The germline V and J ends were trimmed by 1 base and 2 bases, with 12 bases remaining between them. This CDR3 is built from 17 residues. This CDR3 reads CASSLGSGGPGANVLTF. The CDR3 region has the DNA TGTGCCAGCAGCTTAGGTTCCGGGGGGCCTGGGGCCAACGTCCTGACTTTC.

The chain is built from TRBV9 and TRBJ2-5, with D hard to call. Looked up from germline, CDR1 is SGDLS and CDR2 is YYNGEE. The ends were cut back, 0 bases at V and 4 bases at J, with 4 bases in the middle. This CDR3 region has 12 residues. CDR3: CASSVDRETQYF. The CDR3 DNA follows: TGTGCCAGCAGCGTAGATCGAGAGACCCAGTACTTC.

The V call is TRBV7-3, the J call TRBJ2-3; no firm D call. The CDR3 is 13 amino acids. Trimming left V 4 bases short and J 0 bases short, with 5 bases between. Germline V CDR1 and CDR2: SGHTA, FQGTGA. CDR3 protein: CASSSTSTDTQYF. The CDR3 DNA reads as TGTGCCAGCAGCTCGACTAGCACAGATACGCAGTATTTT.